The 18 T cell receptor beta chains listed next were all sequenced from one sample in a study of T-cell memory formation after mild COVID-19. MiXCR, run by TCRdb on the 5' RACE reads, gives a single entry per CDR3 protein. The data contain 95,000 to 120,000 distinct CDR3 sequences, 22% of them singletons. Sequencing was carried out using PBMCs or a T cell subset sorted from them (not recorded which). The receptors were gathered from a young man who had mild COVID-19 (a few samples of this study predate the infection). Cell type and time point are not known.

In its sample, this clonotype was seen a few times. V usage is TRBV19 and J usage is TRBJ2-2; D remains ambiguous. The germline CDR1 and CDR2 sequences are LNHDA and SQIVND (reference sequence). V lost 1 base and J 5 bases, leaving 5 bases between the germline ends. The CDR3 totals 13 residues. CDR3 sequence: CASSIALTGELFF. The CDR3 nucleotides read TGTGCCAGTAGTATAGCACTAACCGGGGAGCTGTTTTTT.

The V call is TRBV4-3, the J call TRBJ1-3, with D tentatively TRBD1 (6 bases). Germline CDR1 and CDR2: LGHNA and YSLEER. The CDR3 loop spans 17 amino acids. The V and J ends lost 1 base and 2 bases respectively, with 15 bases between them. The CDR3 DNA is TGCGCCAGCAGCCAAGCCCCAGGGGAGGCGGCTGGAAACACCATATATTTT. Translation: CASSQAPGEAAGNTIYF.

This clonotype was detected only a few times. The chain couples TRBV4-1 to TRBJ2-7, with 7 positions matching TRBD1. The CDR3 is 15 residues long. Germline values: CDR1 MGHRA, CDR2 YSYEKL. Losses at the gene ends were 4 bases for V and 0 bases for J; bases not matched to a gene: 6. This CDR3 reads CASSPRTGGSYEQYF. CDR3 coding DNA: TGCGCCAGCAGCCCCCGGACAGGCGGCTCCTACGAGCAGTACTTC.

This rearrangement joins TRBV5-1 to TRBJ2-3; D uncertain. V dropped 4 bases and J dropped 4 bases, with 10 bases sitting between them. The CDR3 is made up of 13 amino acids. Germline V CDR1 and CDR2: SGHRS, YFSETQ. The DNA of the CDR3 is TGCGCCAGCAGCCTACAATGGGCAGATACGCAGTATTTT. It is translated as CASSLQWADTQYF.

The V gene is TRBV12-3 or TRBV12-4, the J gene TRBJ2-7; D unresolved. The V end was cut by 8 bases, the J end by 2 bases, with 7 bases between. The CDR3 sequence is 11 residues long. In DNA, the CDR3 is TGTGCCAGCGGCCCGGCCTACGAGCAGTACTTC. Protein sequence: CASGPAYEQYF.

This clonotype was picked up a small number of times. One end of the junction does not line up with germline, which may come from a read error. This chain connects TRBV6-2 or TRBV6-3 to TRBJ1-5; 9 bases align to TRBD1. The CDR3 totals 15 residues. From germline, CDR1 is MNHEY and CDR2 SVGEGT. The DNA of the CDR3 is TGTGCCAGCAGACGGACAGGGGAATGGCATCAGGCCCAGCATTTT. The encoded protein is CASRRTGEWHQAQHF.

The CDR3 spells CASSPGTGEGHEQFF. Here the CDR3 DNA reads TGTGCCAGCAGCCCAGGGACAGGTGAGGGTCATGAGCAGTTCTTC. The chain is built from TRBV9 and TRBJ2-1, with 8 bases identical to TRBD1. The germline gives CDR1 SGDLS, CDR2 YYNGEE. This CDR3 comprises 15 residues. With 4 bases clipped from V and 8 bases from J, the junction kept 11 bases outside the gene matches.

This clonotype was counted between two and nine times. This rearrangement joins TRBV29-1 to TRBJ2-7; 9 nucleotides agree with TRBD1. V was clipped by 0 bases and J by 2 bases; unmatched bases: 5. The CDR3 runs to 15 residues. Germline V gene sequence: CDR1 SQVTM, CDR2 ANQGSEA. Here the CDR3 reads CSVEDPGTGTYEQYF. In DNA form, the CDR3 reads TGCAGCGTTGAAGATCCCGGGACAGGGACCTACGAGCAGTACTTC.

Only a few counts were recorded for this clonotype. The CDR3 loop reads CASSLTGTGGEAFF. The CDR3 coding sequence is TGTGCCAGCAGCCTAACGGGGACAGGGGGGGAAGCTTTCTTT. J is TRBJ1-1 and V is TRBV6-5; the match to TRBD1 covers 11 bases. The V gene end was trimmed by 6 bases and the J gene end by 8 bases; junction bases not matched to a gene: 8. CDR3 length: 14 residues. Germline CDR1 and CDR2: MNHEY and SVGAGI.

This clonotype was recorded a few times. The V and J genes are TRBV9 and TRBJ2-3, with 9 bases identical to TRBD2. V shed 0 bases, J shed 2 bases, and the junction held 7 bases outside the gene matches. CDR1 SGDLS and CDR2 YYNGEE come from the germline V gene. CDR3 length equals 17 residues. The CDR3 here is CASSVAGGGAYTDTQYF. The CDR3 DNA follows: TGTGCCAGCAGCGTAGCCGGCGGGGGGGCCTACACAGATACGCAGTATTTT. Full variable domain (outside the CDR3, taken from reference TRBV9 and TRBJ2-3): DSGVTQTPKHLITATGQRVTLRCSPRSGDLSVYWYQQSLDQGLQFLIQYYNGEERAKGNILERFSAQQFPDLHSELNLSSLELGDSALYFCASSVAGGGAYTDTQYFGPGTRLTVL.

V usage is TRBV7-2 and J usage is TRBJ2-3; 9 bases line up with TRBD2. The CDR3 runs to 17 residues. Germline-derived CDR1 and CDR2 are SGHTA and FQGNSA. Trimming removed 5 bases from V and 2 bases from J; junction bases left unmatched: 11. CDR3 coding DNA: TGTGCCAGCAGCCCCCTTCCAGCGGGGGGCACCACAGATACGCAGTATTTT. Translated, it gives CASSPLPAGGTTDTQYF.

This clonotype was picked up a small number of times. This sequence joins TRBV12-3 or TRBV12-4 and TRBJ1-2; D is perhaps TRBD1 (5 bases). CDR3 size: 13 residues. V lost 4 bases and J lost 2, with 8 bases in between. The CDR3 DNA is TGTGCCAGCAGTTGGGGGAGGAACTATGGCTACACCTTC. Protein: CASSWGRNYGYTF.

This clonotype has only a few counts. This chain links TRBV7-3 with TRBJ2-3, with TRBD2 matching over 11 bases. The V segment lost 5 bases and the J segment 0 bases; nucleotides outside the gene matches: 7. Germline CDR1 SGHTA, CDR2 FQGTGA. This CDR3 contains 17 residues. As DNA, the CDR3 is TGTGCCAGCAGCCCGACTAGCGGGGAAACTAGCACAGATACGCAGTATTTT. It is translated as CASSPTSGETSTDTQYF. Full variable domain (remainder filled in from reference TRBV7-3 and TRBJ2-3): GAGVSQTPSNKVTEKGKYVELRCDPISGHTALYWYRQSLGQGPEFLIYFQGTGAADDSGLPNDRFFAVRPEGSVSTLKIQRTERGDSAVYLCASSPTSGETSTDTQYFGPGTRLTVL.

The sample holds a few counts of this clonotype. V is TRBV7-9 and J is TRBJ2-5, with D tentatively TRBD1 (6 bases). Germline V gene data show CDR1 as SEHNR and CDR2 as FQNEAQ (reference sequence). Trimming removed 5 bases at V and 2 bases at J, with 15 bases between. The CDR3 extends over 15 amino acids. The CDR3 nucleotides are TGTGCCAGCAGCCACAGGGTAGTTGGGCAAGAGACCCAGTACTTC. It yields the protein CASSHRVVGQETQYF.

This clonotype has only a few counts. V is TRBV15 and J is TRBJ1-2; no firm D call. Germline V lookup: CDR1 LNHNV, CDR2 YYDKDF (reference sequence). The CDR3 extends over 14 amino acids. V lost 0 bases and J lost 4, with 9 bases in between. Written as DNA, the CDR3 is TGTGCCACCAGCAGAGATAGGGCCAGCTATGGCTACACCTTC. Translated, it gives CATSRDRASYGYTF. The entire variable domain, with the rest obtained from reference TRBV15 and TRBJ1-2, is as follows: DAMVIQNPRYQVTQFGKPVTLSCSQTLNHNVMYWYQQKSSQAPKLLFHYYDKDFNNEADTPDNFQSRRPNTSFCFLDIRSPGLGDTAMYLCATSRDRASYGYTFGSGTRLTVV.

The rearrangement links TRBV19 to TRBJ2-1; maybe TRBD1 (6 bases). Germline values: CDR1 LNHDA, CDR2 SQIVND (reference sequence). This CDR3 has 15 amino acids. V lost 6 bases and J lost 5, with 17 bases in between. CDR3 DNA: TGTGCCAGTAGCTTAACAATACAGGGTCACAATGAGCAGTTCTTC. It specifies CASSLTIQGHNEQFF. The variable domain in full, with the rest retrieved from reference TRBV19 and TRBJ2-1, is DGGITQSPKYLFRKEGQNVTLSCEQNLNHDAMYWYRQDPGQGLRLIYYSQIVNDFQKGDIAEGYSVSREKKESFPLTVTSAQKNPTAFYLCASSLTIQGHNEQFFGPGTRLTVL.

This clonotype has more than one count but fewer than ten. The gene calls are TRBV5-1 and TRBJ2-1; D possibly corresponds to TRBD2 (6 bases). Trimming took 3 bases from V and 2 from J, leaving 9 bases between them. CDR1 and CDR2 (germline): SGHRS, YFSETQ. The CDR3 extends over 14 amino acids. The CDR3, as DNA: TGCGCCAGCAGCTGGAGGGGTACCTACAATGAGCAGTTCTTC. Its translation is CASSWRGTYNEQFF.

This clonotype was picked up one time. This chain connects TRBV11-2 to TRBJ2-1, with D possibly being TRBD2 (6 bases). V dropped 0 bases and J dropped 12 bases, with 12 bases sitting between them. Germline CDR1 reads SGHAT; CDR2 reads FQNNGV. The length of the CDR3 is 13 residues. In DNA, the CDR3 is TGTGCCAGCAGCTTAGATGGCCAGGGAGGGCAGTTCTTC. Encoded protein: CASSLDGQGGQFF.